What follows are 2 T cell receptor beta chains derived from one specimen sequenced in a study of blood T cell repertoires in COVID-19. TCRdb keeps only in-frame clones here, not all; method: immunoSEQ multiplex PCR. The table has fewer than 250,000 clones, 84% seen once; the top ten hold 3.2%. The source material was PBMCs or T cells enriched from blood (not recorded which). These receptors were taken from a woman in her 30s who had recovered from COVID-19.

CDR3 nucleotide sequence: TGTGCCAGCACCAAGGACAGGGGTCGGAACACCGGGGAGCTGTTTTTT. This gives the protein CASTKDRGRNTGELFF. This sequence joins TRBV28 and TRBJ2-2, with 9 bases identical to TRBD1. The CDR3 covers 16 residues. Germline V gives CDR1 MDHEN, CDR2 SYDVKM. V lost 7 bases and J lost 1; bases outside the gene matches: 7.

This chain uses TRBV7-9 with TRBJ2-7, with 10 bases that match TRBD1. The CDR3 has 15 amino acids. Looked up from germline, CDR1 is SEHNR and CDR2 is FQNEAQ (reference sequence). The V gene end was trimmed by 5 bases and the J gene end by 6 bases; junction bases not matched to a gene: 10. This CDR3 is CASSQPGTGVFEQYF. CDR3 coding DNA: TGTGCCAGCAGCCAACCAGGGACAGGGGTCTTCGAGCAGTACTTC.